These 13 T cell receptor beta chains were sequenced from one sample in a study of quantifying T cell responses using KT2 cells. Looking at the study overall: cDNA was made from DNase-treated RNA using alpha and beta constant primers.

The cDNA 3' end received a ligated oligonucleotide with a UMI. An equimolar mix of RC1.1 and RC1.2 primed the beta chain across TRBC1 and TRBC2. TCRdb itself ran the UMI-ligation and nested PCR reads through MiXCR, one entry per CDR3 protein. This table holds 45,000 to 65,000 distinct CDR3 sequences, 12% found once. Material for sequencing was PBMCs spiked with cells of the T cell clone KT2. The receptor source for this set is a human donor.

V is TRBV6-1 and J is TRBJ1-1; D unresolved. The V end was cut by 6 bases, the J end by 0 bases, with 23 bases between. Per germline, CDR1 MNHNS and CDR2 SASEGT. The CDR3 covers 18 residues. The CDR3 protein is CASRSLKFAQALNTEAFF. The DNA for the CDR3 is TGTGCCAGCAGATCCTTGAAGTTTGCCCAAGCCTTGAACACTGAAGCTTTCTTT.

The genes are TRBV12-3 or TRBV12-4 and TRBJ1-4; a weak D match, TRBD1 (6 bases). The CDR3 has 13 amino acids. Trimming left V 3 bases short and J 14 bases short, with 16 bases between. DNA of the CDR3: TGTGCCAGCAGTTTGGACAGCGGAGTGAGGCTGTTTTTT. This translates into CASSLDSGVRLFF.

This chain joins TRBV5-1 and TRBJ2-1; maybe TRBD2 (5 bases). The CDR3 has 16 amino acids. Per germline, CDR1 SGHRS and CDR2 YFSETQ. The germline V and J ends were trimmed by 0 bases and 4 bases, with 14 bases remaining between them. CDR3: CASSLGNLGSYNEQFF. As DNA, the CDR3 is TGCGCCAGCAGCTTGGGAAACCTTGGGAGTTACAATGAGCAGTTCTTC.

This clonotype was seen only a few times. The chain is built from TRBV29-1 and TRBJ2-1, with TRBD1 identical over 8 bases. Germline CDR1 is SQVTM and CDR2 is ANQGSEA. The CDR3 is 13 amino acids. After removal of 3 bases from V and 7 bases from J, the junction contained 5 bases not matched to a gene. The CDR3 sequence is CSVETGEGNEQFF. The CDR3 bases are TGCAGCGTTGAGACAGGGGAAGGTAATGAGCAGTTCTTC.

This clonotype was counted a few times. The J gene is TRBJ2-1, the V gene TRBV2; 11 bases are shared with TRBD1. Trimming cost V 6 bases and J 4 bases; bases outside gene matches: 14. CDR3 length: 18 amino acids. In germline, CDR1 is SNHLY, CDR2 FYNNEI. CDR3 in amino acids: CASRPGQGGLAVYNEQFF. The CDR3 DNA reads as TGTGCCAGCAGGCCGGGACAGGGGGGTTTGGCCGTTTACAATGAGCAGTTCTTC.

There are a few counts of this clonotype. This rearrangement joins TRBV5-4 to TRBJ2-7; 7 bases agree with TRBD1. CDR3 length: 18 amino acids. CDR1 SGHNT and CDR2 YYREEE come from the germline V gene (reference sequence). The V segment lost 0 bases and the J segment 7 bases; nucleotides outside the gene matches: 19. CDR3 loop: CASSLARTGLPAVGEQYF. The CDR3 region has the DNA TGTGCCAGCAGCTTGGCGAGGACAGGACTCCCCGCGGTTGGAGAGCAGTACTTC.

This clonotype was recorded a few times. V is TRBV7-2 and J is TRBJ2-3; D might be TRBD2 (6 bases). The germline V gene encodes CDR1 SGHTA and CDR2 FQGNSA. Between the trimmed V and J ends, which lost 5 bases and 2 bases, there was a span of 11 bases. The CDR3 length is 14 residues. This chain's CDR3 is CASSRRANTDTQYF. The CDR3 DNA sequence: TGTGCCAGCAGCCGGAGGGCCAACACAGATACGCAGTATTTT.

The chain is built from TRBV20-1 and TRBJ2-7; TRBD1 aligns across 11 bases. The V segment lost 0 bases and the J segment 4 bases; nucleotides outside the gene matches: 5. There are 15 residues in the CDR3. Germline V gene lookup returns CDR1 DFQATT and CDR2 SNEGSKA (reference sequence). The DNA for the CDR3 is TGCAGTGCTAGAGATAGGGACAGGGGGGGATACGAGCAGTACTTC. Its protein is CSARDRDRGGYEQYF.

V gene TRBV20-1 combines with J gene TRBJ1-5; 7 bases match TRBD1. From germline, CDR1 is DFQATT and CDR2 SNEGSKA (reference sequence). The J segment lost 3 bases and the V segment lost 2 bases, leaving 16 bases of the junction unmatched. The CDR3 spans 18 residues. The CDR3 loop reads CSARPWTGIGVNNQPQHF. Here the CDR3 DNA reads TGCAGTGCTAGACCCTGGACAGGTATAGGTGTCAACAATCAGCCCCAGCATTTT.

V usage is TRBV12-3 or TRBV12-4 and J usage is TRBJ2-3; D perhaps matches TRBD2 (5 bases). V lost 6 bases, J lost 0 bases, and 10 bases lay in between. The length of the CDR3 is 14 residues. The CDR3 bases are TGTGCCAGCAGCCCAACTAGTAGCACAGATACGCAGTATTTT. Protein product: CASSPTSSTDTQYF.

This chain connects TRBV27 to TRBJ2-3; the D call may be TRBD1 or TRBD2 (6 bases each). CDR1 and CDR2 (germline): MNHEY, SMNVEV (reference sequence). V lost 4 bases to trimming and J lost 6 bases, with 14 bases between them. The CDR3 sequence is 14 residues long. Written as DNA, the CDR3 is TGTGCCAGCAGTTACGGGACCGGGGGCGATACGCAGTATTTT. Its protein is CASSYGTGGDTQYF.

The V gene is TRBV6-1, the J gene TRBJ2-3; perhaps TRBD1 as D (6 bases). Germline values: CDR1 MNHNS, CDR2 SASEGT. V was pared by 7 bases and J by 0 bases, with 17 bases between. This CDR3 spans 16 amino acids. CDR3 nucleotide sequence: TGTGCCAGCACCAAAGGGGGTGGGGCTAGCACAGATACGCAGTATTTT. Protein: CASTKGGGASTDTQYF.

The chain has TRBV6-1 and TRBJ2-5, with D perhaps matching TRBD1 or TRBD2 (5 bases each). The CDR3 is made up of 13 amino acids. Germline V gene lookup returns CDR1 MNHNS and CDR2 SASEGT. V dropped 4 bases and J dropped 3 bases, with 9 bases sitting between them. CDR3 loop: CASSGGAEETQYF. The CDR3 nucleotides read TGTGCCAGCAGTGGAGGGGCTGAAGAGACCCAGTACTTC.